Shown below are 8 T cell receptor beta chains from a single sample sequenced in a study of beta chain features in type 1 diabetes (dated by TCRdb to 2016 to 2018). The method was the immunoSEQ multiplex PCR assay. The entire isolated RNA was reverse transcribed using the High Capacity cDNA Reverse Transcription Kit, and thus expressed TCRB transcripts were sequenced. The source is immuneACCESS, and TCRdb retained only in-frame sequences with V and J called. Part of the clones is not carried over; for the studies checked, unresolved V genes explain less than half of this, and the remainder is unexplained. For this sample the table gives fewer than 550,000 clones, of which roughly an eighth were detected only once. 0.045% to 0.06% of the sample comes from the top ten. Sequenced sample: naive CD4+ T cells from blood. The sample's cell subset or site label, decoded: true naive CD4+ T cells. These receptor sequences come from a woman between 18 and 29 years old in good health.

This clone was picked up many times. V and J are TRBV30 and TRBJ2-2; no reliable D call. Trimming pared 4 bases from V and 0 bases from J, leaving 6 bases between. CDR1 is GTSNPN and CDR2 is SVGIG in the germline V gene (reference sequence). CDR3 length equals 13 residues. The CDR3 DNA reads TGTGCCTGGAAGGGCCCGAACACCGGGGAGCTGTTTTTT. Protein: CAWKGPNTGELFF.

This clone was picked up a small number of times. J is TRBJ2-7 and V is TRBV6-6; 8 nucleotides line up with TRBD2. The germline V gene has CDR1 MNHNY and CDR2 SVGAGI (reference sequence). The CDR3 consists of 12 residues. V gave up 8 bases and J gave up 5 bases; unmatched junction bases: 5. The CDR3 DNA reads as TGTGCCAGCCGGCGGGGGGAGCACGAGCAGTACTTC. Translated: CASRRGEHEQYF.

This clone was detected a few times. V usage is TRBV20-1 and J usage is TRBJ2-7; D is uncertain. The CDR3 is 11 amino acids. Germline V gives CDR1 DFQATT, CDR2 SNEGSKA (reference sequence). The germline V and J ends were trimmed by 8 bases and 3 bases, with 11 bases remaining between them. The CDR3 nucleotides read TGCAGTATGTACAGAGTCTACGAGCAGTACGTC. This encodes CSMYRVYEQYV.

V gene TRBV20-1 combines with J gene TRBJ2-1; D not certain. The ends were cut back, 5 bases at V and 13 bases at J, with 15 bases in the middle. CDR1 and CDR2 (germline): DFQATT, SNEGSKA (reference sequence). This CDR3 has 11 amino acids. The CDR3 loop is CSAPEIDCQFF. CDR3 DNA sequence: TGCAGTGCTCCCGAAATAGACTGCCAGTTCTTC.

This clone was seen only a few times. For the CDR3, the DNA is TGTGCCAGCAGCTATCTTACTAGCGGGATTCTCAATGAGCAGTTCTTC. Encoded protein: CASSYLTSGILNEQFF. The rearrangement joins TRBV9 to TRBJ2-1; 10 bases line up with TRBD2. The CDR3 has 16 amino acids. Germline CDR1 and CDR2: SGDLS and YYNGEE. The V gene end was trimmed by 4 bases and the J gene end by 6 bases; junction bases not matched to a gene: 10.

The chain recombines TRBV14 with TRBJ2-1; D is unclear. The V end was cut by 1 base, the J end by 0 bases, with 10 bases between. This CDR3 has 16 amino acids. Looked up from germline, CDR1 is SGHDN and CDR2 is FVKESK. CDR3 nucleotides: TGTGCCAGCAGCCAAGCTGGGTTCTTCTCCTACAATGAGCAGTTCTTC. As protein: CASSQAGFFSYNEQFF.

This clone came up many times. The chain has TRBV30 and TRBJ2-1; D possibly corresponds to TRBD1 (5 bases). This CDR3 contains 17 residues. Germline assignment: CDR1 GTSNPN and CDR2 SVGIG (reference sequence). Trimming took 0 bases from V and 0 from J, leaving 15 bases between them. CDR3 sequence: CAWSVSLWQGSYNEQFF. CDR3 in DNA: TGTGCCTGGAGTGTAAGCTTGTGGCAGGGCTCCTACAATGAGCAGTTCTTC.

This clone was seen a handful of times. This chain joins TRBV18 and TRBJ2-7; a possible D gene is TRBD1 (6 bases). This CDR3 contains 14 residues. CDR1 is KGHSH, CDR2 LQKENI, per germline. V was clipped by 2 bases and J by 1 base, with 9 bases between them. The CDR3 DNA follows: TGTGCCAGCTCACCATACACAGGGTCCTACGAGCAGTACGTC. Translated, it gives CASSPYTGSYEQYV.